This TCR beta chain was captured by sequencing in a study of cytomegalovirus exposure and HLA in healthy donors. Regarding the study as a whole: A few chains tied to CMV proved CMV antigen-specific in vitro. Using a false discovery rate of 0.05, a later analysis showed that 16,000 or so TCR beta sequences were associated with HLA alleles.

PCR amplification relied on 60 Vbeta primers (plus 13 Jbeta primers). Clones were sequenced by immunoSEQ multiplex PCR, and TCRdb holds only the in-frame ones, with some missing. The table has 130,000 to 150,000 clones, 73% seen once. This clone has only a few counts. No antigen is known for it. In germline, CDR1 is SGHAT, CDR2 FQNNGV. The CDR3 covers 14 residues. V lost 0 bases, J lost 4 bases, and 9 bases lay in between. This TCR came from a woman aged 18-35 years in good health and CMV-seronegative. J is TRBJ1-2 and V is TRBV11-2; D is uncertain. Material: PBMCs. The CDR3 nucleotides are TGTGCCAGCAGCTTAGATCGACGGGTCTATGGCTACACCTTC. Translated: CASSLDRRVYGYTF.